This T cell receptor beta chain was captured by sequencing in a study of CXCR3-negative and CXCR3-positive naive CD8 T cells. Libraries of TRB cDNA were made by 5' RACE and carried UMIs. Reprocessing the 5' RACE reads, TCRdb reports a single entry for every CDR3 protein and omits DNA. Its table lists around 50,000 distinct CDR3 sequences. The length of the CDR3 is 15 residues. The chain recombines TRBV12-3 or TRBV12-4 with TRBJ2-7; lacking DNA, the TRBD2 call made by TCRdb goes unchecked. This sequence originates from a human donor in good health. Some clones in this sample may be carry-over from other donors' samples. Sequencing used memory CD8+ T cells from blood. CDR3 sequence: CASSFMTSGTGEQYF.